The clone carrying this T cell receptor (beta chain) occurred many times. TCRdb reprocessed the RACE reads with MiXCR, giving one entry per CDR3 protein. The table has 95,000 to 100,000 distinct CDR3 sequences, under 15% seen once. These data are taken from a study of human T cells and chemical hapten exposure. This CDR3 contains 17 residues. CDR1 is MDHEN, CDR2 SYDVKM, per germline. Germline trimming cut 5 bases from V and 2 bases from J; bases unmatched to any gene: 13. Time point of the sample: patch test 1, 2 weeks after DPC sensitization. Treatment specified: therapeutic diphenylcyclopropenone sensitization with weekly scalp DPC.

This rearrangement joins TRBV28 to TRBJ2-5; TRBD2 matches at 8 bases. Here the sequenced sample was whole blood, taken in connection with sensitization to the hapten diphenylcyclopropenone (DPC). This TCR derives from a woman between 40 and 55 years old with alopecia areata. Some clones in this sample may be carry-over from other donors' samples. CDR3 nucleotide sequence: TGTGCCAGCAGTCCCCCGGGGCTAGCGGGCCGGCAAGAGACCCAGTACTTC. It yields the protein CASSPPGLAGRQETQYF.